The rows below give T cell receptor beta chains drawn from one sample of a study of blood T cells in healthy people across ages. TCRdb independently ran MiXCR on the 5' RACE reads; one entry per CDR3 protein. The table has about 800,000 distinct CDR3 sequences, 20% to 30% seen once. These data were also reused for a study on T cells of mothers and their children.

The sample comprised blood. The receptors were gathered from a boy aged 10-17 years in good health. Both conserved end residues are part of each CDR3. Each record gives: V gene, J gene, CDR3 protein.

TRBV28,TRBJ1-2,CASSFVGAVVGGYTF
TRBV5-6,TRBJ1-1,CASSLGIRGQNTEAFF
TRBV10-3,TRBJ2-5,CAIDRGREETQYF
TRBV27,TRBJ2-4,CASSLIGGNQNIQYF
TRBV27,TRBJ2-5,CASSLVREGETQYF
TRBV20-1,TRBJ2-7,CSASRGTTSVHEQYF
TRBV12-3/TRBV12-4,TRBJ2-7,CANSLAGVYEQYF
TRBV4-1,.,CASSRGLAGVGSNEQFF
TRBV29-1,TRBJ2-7,CSVDSGRSYEQYF
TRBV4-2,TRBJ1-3,CASSQDLLSTGNTIYF
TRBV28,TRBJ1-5,CASRGNQPQHF
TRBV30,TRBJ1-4,CAWSPSRTGVEKLFF
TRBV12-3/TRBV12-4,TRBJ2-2,CASSLGAGANTGELFF
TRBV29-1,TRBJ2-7,CSVESSLGAYEQYF
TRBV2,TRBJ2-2,CASSPLAGEYTGELFF
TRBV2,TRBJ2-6,CASSRTESGANVLTF
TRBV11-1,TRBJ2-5,CASSQLDRDQETQYF
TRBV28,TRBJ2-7,CASKKTDLPYEQYF
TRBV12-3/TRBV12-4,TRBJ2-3,CASSFGTVDTQYF
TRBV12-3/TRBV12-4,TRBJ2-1,CASSPTSPLAGAYNEQFF
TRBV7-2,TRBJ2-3,CASSYTGGGADTQYF
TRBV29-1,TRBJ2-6,CSVDDGANVLTF
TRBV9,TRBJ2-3,CASSRDRGETSTDTQYF
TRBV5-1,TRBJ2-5,CASSLQGLRETQYF
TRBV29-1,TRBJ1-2,CSVGLSNGYTF
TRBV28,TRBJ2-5,CASSFLPSDRARETQYF
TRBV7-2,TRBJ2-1,CASSRGTGPSYNEQFF
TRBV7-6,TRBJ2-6,CASSLVDGRSGANVLTF
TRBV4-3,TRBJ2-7,CASSHGTGSYEQYF
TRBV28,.,CASSLIGLAGKYNEQFF
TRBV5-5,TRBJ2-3,CASLAGFTDTQYF
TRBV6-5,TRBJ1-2,CASSYHDRNYGYTF
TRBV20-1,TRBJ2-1,CSANAPLRVSSNEQFF
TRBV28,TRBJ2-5,CASSLYRVFQETQYF
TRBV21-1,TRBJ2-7,CASSKAASGIYSYERYF
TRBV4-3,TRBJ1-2,CASSQSPGQDHGYTF